This T cell receptor (beta chain) was sequenced during a study of T cell repertoires in cytomegalovirus infection. Study information: As its CMV epitopes, the study selected recently identified HLA-C-restricted and well-studied HLA-B-restricted targets. Both a matching HLA type and CMV infection were indicated by public TCR beta signatures.

Overall study findings and caveats: HLA-C-restricted CMV-specific TCR beta clonotypes prevailed in the ex vivo response. Totalled public TCR beta family frequency picked out people who carried CMV plus the relevant HLA.

A single record per CDR3 protein comes from TCRdb applying MiXCR to the reads. The sample holds approximately 100,000 distinct CDR3 sequences, less than 30% seen once. The junction had 5 bases not matched to a gene; V was cut back by 2 bases and J by 0 bases. Germline CDR1 reads LGHNA; CDR2 reads YSLEER. The CDR3 is 17 amino acids. A note on this clonotype: The antigen remains unidentified.

This TCR was sampled from a human donor in good health (CMV status not recorded). Some clones in this sample may be carry-over from other donors' samples. Sequencing was performed on CD8+ T cells from cultured PBMCs, taken from culture after CMV antigen stimulation. The V call is TRBV4-3, the J call TRBJ2-2; the match to TRBD1 covers 8 bases. As DNA, the CDR3 is TGCGCCAGCAGCCAACCGAGGACAGGGACGAACACCGGGGAGCTGTTTTTT. Translated, it gives CASSQPRTGTNTGELFF.